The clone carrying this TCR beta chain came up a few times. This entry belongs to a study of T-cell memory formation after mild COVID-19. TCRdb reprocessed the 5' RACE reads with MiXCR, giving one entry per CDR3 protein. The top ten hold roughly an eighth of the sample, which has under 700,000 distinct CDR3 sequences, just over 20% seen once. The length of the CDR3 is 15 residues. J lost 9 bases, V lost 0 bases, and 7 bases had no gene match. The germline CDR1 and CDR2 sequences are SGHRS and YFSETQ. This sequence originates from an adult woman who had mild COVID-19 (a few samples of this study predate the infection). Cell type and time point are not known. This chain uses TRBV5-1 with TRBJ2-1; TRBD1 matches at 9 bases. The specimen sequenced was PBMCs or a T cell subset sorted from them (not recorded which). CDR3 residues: CASSLAADRGGEQFF. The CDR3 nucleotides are TGCGCCAGCAGCTTGGCCGCGGACAGGGGAGGTGAGCAGTTCTTC.